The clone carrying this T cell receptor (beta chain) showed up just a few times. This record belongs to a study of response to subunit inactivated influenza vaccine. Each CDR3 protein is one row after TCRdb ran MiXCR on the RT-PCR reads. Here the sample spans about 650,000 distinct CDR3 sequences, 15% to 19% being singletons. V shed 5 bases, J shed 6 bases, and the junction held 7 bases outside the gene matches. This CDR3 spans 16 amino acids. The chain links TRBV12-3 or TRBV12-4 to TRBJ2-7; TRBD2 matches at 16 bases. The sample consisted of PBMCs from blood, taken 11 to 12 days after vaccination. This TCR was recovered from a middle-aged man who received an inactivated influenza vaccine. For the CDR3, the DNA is TGTGCCAGCAGTCCGGGACTAGCGGGAGGGCCCGGCGAGCAGTACTTC. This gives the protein CASSPGLAGGPGEQYF.